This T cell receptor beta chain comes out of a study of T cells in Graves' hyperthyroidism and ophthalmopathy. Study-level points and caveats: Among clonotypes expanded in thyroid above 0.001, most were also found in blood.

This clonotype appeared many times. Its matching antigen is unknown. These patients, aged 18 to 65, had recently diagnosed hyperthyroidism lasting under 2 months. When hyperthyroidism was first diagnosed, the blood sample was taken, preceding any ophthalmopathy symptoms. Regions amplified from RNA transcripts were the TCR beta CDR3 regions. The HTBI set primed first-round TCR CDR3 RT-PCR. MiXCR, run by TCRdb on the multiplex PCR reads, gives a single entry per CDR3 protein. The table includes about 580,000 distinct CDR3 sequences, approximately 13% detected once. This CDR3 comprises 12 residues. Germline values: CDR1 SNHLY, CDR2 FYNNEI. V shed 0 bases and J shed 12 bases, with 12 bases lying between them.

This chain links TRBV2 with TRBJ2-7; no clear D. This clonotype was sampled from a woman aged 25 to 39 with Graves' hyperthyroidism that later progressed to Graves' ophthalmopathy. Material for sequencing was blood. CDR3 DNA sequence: TGTGCCAGCAGTGAAGCGCAGGATACCGGGTACTTC. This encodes CASSEAQDTGYF.